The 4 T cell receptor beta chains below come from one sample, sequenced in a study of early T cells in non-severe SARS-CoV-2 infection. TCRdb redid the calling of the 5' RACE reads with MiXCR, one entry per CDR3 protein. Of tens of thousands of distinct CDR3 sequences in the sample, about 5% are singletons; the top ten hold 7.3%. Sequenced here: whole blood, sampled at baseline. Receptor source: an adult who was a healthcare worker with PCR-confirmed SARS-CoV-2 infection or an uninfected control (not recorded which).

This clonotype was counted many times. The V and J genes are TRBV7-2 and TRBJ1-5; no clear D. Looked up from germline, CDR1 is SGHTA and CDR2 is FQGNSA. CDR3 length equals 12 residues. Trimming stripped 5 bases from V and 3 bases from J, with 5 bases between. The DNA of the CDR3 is TGTGCCAGCAGCCCCGACAATCAGCCCCAGCATTTT. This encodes CASSPDNQPQHF.

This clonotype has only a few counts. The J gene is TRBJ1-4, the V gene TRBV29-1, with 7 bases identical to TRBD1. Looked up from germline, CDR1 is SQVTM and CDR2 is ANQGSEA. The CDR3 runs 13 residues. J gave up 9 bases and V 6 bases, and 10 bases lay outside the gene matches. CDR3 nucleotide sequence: TGCAGCGTGGAACCGGGACAGACGCAAAAACTGTTTTTT. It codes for CSVEPGQTQKLFF.

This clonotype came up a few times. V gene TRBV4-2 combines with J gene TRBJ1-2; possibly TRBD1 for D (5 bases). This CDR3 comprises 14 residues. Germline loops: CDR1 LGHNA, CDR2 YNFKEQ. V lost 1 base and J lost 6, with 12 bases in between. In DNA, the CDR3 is TGTGCCAGCAGCCAAGGCAGTTCAGGGAATGGCTACACCTTC. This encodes CASSQGSSGNGYTF.

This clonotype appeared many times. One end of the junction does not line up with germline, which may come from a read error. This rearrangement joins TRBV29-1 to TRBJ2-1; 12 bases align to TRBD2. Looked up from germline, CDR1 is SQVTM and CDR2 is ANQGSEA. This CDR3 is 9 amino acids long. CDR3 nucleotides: TGCAGCGTTGCTAGCGGGAGGGTCTTC. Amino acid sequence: CSVASGRVF.